A single T cell receptor (beta chain) is shown here with its context. Produced via immunoSEQ multiplex PCR; TCRdb's table is partial and in-frame only. The sample shows approximately 44,000 clones, around nine tenths of them seen only once. These data are taken from a study of blood T cell repertoires in COVID-19. The overall study: PBMCs, B-cell-depleted T cells, or T cells were the source of the cDNA or gDNA that made up the material.

This CDR3 is 13 amino acids long. The germline gives CDR1 SQVTM, CDR2 ANQGSEA. The ends lost 5 bases at V and 5 bases at J; junction bases unmatched: 4. The chain carries TRBV29-1 and TRBJ1-5; 9 nucleotides align to TRBD1. The TCR comes from a man in his fifties or sixties with COVID-19, enrolled during active disease. The sample consisted of peripheral blood. The CDR3 region is CSVRGDRDQPQHF. CDR3 nucleotide sequence: TGCAGCGTTCGTGGGGACAGGGATCAGCCCCAGCATTTT.